Listed below are T cell receptor beta chains from one sample, sequenced in a study of T cells after yellow fever vaccination. TCRdb used MiXCR to reprocess the 5' RACE reads, holding one entry per CDR3 protein. The sample consists of 300,000 or so distinct CDR3 sequences, 10% to 15% of them appearing once. This material consisted of CD4+ T cells sorted from PBMCs, taken 45 days after the yellow fever booster vaccination. Receptors were obtained from a man aged 30 to 39 who received the YFV17D yellow fever vaccine. Each CDR3 is given with its conserved first and last residue. A D gene is named only where the DNA matches it firmly. Expanded clones are given a class, and other clones once, few, many or no size at all.

V: TRBV12-3/TRBV12-4; D: .; size: few; length: 15; J: TRBJ1-5; CDR3: CASNLGQSFNQPQHF; DNA: TGTGCCAGCAACCTTGGACAGTCTTTCAATCAGCCCCAGCATTTT
V: TRBV21-1; D: .; size: few; length: 18; J: TRBJ2-2; CDR3: CASSKGCSTGGLVGELFF; DNA: TGTGCCAGCAGCAAAGGATGTTCGACAGGGGGTTTGGTCGGGGAGCTGTTTTTT
V: TRBV5-4; D: TRBD2; size: .; length: 17; J: TRBJ2-1; CDR3: CASSLSGPGLVNYEQFF; DNA: TGTGCCAGCAGCTTGTCGGGCCCGGGACTAGTTAATTATGAGCAGTTCTTC
V: TRBV27; D: .; size: .; length: 15; J: TRBJ2-7; CDR3: CASSFKSHQSYEQYF; DNA: TGTGCCAGCAGTTTTAAGTCCCACCAGTCCTACGAGCAGTACTTC
V: TRBV5-1; D: TRBD2; size: .; length: 20; J: TRBJ2-2; CDR3: CASSSRGTSGSGLSPGELFF; DNA: TGCGCCAGCAGCTCCAGAGGGACTAGCGGGAGTGGGTTGAGCCCCGGGGAGCTGTTTTTT
V: TRBV24-1; D: TRBD2; size: few; length: 16; J: TRBJ2-1; CDR3: CATSDFGTSGRNEQFF; DNA: TGTGCCACCAGTGATTTTGGGACTAGCGGGCGTAATGAGCAGTTCTTC
V: TRBV4-3; D: .; size: .; length: 16; J: TRBJ1-1; CDR3: CASSQDLSGMNTEAFF; DNA: TGCGCCAGCAGCCAAGATCTCTCAGGGATGAACACTGAAGCTTTCTTT
V: TRBV7-8; D: .; size: few; length: 15; J: TRBJ1-1; CDR3: CASTVTPNTRTEAFF; DNA: TGTGCCAGCACCGTAACCCCCAACACCAGGACTGAAGCTTTCTTT
V: TRBV2; D: .; size: .; length: 11; J: TRBJ2-3; CDR3: CASDGAATQYF; DNA: TGTGCCAGCGATGGGGCGGCTACGCAGTATTTT
V: TRBV5-1; D: .; size: few; length: 20; J: TRBJ2-2; CDR3: CASSFPGSRVNRESDGELFF; DNA: TGCGCCAGCAGCTTTCCCGGGTCAAGAGTAAATCGGGAGTCGGACGGGGAGCTGTTTTTT
V: TRBV20-1; D: .; size: few; length: 13; J: TRBJ1-5; CDR3: CSARASSNQPQHF; DNA: TGCAGTGCTAGGGCCAGTTCCAATCAGCCCCAGCATTTT
V: TRBV20-1; D: .; size: .; length: 15; J: TRBJ1-5; CDR3: CSASPRGGPPFPQHF; DNA: TGCAGTGCTAGTCCCCGTGGAGGGCCACCGTTCCCCCAGCATTTT
V: TRBV5-4; D: .; size: .; length: 15; J: TRBJ2-6; CDR3: CASRVQGAGANVLTF; DNA: TGTGCCAGCAGGGTCCAGGGCGCGGGGGCCAACGTCCTGACTTTC
V: TRBV29-1; D: .; size: few; length: 13; J: TRBJ1-2; CDR3: CSIRRFPNYGYTF; DNA: TGCAGCATCCGAAGGTTCCCTAACTATGGCTACACCTTC
V: TRBV5-1; D: .; size: .; length: 12; J: TRBJ2-7; CDR3: CASSVSDHEQYF; DNA: TGCGCCAGCAGCGTTTCGGACCACGAGCAGTACTTC
V: TRBV20-1; D: TRBD2; size: few; length: 13; J: TRBJ2-7; CDR3: CSARGSGSYEQYF; DNA: TGCAGTGCTAGAGGTAGCGGGAGTTACGAGCAGTACTTC
V: TRBV6-2/TRBV6-3; D: .; size: .; length: 13; J: TRBJ2-5; CDR3: CASSYPVPPDPYF; DNA: TGTGCCAGCAGTTACCCAGTACCGCCGGACCCATACTTC
V: TRBV4-3; D: .; size: .; length: 12; J: TRBJ1-2; CDR3: CASSYDRSGYTF; DNA: TGCGCCAGCAGCTACGACAGGTCCGGCTACACCTTC
V: TRBV20-1; D: .; size: .; length: 13; J: TRBJ2-6; CDR3: CSYRVSGANVLTF; DNA: TGCAGTTACAGGGTCTCTGGGGCCAACGTCCTGACTTTC
V: TRBV20-1; D: .; size: .; length: 14; J: TRBJ1-5; CDR3: CSASSARSNQPQHF; DNA: TGCAGTGCTAGTTCGGCCAGGAGCAATCAGCCCCAGCATTTT
V: TRBV2; D: .; size: .; length: 14; J: TRBJ1-5; CDR3: CASSLQGRNQPQHF; DNA: TGTGCCAGCAGCCTGCAGGGCCGCAATCAGCCCCAGCATTTT
V: TRBV20-1; D: .; size: few; length: 13; J: TRBJ1-6; CDR3: CSASSAGNSPLHF; DNA: TGCAGTGCTAGTTCGGCAGGGAACTCACCCCTCCACTTT
V: TRBV5-1; D: .; size: few; length: 13; J: TRBJ2-3; CDR3: CASSRDGTDTQYF; DNA: TGCGCCAGCAGCCGGGACGGCACAGATACGCAGTATTTT
V: TRBV7-3; D: .; size: .; length: 15; J: TRBJ2-2; CDR3: CASSATEGNTGELFF; DNA: TGTGCCAGCAGCGCGACAGAGGGGAACACCGGGGAGCTGTTTTTT
V: TRBV19; D: TRBD1; size: .; length: 13; J: TRBJ1-4; CDR3: CASSMQGGEKLFF; DNA: TGTGCCAGTAGTATGCAGGGGGGTGAAAAACTGTTTTTT
V: TRBV7-2; D: .; size: .; length: 13; J: TRBJ2-5; CDR3: CASSRYRAETQYF; DNA: TGTGCCAGCAGCAGGTACAGGGCAGAGACCCAGTACTTC
V: TRBV5-6; D: .; size: .; length: 17; J: TRBJ1-5; CDR3: CASSLRDYTYSNQPQHF; DNA: TGTGCCAGCAGCTTGCGAGATTATACTTATAGCAATCAGCCCCAGCATTTT
V: TRBV7-2; D: .; size: .; length: 16; J: TRBJ2-7; CDR3: CASSPRPGTKKYEQYF; DNA: TGTGCCAGCAGCCCCCGGCCCGGGACAAAGAAATACGAGCAGTACTTC
V: TRBV27; D: .; size: .; length: 16; J: TRBJ1-1; CDR3: CASSLWKGVKNTEAFF; DNA: TGTGCCAGCAGTTTATGGAAGGGAGTGAAGAACACTGAAGCTTTCTTT
V: TRBV4-3; D: TRBD1; size: few; length: 16; J: TRBJ2-7; CDR3: CASSRREGQGAYEQYF; DNA: TGCGCCAGCAGTCGGCGTGAGGGGCAGGGGGCCTACGAGCAGTACTTC
V: TRBV9; D: TRBD2; size: few; length: 16; J: TRBJ2-3; CDR3: CASSPTLAGGIDTQYF; DNA: TGTGCCAGCAGCCCTACCTTAGCGGGAGGGATAGATACGCAGTATTTT
V: TRBV29-1; D: TRBD1; size: few; length: 18; J: TRBJ2-2; CDR3: CSVAGDRGPSVYTGELFF; DNA: TGCAGCGTTGCGGGGGACAGGGGCCCTTCCGTTTATACCGGGGAGCTGTTTTTT
V: TRBV5-1; D: .; size: .; length: 14; J: TRBJ2-3; CDR3: CASSLAVGLDTQYF; DNA: TGCGCCAGCAGCTTGGCCGTGGGGTTAGATACGCAGTATTTT
V: TRBV12-3/TRBV12-4; D: TRBD2; size: .; length: 16; J: TRBJ2-5; CDR3: CASNPGTSGSQETQYF; DNA: TGTGCCAGCAACCCCGGGACTAGCGGGAGCCAAGAGACCCAGTACTTC
V: TRBV7-2; D: .; size: few; length: 16; J: TRBJ2-1; CDR3: CASSLGGWGRYNEQFF; DNA: TGTGCCAGCAGCTTAGGGGGGTGGGGGAGGTACAATGAGCAGTTCTTC
V: TRBV30; D: TRBD1; size: .; length: 13; J: TRBJ1-1; CDR3: CAWSGQGEGEAFF; DNA: TGTGCCTGGAGCGGACAGGGTGAGGGTGAAGCTTTCTTT
V: TRBV28; D: .; size: many; length: 16; J: TRBJ2-2; CDR3: CASSPRRIGNTGELFF; DNA: TGTGCCAGCAGTCCGAGGAGAATCGGGAACACCGGGGAGCTGTTTTTT
V: TRBV20-1; D: .; size: .; length: 13; J: TRBJ2-1; CDR3: CSAQAPGLTEQFF; DNA: TGCAGTGCTCAAGCCCCCGGATTGACTGAGCAGTTCTTC
V: TRBV27; D: TRBD2; size: .; length: 16; J: TRBJ2-1; CDR3: CASSSTSGRGYNEQFF; DNA: TGTGCCAGCAGTTCCACTAGCGGGAGAGGGTACAATGAGCAGTTCTTC
V: TRBV5-1; D: .; size: few; length: 14; J: TRBJ2-7; CDR3: CASSLGTSTYEQYF; DNA: TGCGCCAGCAGCTTAGGGACATCGACCTACGAGCAGTACTTC
V: TRBV19; D: .; size: .; length: 15; J: TRBJ2-1; CDR3: CASTEWGASYNEQFF; DNA: TGTGCCAGTACAGAGTGGGGGGCCTCCTACAATGAGCAGTTCTTC
V: TRBV6-5; D: .; size: few; length: 13; J: TRBJ1-1; CDR3: CASSSRLATEAFF; DNA: TGTGCCAGCAGTTCACGTCTAGCCACTGAAGCTTTCTTT
V: TRBV7-2; D: TRBD1; size: many; length: 14; J: TRBJ2-5; CDR3: CASSFGTGQETQYF; DNA: TGTGCCAGCAGCTTCGGGACAGGGCAAGAGACCCAGTACTTC
V: TRBV9; D: TRBD2; size: .; length: 14; J: TRBJ2-1; CDR3: CASSVGGIDNEQFF; DNA: TGTGCCAGCAGCGTCGGGGGGATCGACAATGAGCAGTTCTTC
V: TRBV5-6; D: .; size: .; length: 13; J: TRBJ2-1; CDR3: CASSGWDVNEQFF; DNA: TGTGCCAGCAGCGGGTGGGACGTTAATGAGCAGTTCTTC
V: TRBV11-2; D: TRBD2; size: .; length: 13; J: TRBJ2-4; CDR3: CASSLEAGGIQYF; DNA: TGTGCCAGCAGCTTAGAGGCGGGGGGCATTCAGTACTTC
V: TRBV28; D: TRBD1; size: .; length: 12; J: TRBJ2-7; CDR3: CASGGQLPEQYF; DNA: TGTGCCAGCGGGGGACAGCTTCCCGAGCAGTACTTC
V: TRBV4-3; D: TRBD1; size: .; length: 17; J: TRBJ2-3; CDR3: CASSQARGQGATDTQYF; DNA: TGCGCCAGCAGCCAGGCCCGAGGACAGGGGGCAACAGATACGCAGTATTTT
V: TRBV5-1; D: TRBD2; size: many; length: 16; J: TRBJ2-5; CDR3: CASSVGTSGLQETQYF; DNA: TGCGCCAGCAGCGTCGGGACTAGCGGGCTTCAAGAGACCCAGTACTTC
V: TRBV5-1; D: .; size: .; length: 13; J: TRBJ2-1; CDR3: CASSSNTGNEQFF; DNA: TGCGCCAGCAGCTCGAATACAGGCAATGAGCAGTTCTTC
V: TRBV3-1; D: .; size: .; length: 17; J: TRBJ2-7; CDR3: CASAKGMGSGHFYEQYF; DNA: TGTGCCAGCGCAAAGGGTATGGGGAGCGGCCACTTCTACGAGCAGTACTTC
V: TRBV7-8; D: .; size: .; length: 13; J: TRBJ2-3; CDR3: CASSFGRLDTQYF; DNA: TGTGCCAGCAGCTTCGGCCGGCTGGATACGCAGTATTTT